This T cell receptor beta chain was profiled in a study of PD-1 blockade in classical Hodgkin lymphoma. Study observations and caveats: Whatever underlies the repertoire differences (possibly disease activity or prior therapy) remains undefined. Newly diagnosed patients were reported to exhibit reduced baseline TCR diversity relative to healthy donors. Complete responders matched newly diagnosed patients in baseline diversity.

This CDR3 contains 15 residues. Germline V gene data show CDR1 as LNHDA and CDR2 as SQIVND (reference sequence). The V and J ends lost 7 bases and 0 bases, in that order; junction bases with no gene match: 6. The time point denotes: cycle 4 day 1 (C4D1), after more than five weeks of nivolumab. Every patient relapsed after autologous stem cell transplantation, and brentuximab vedotin exposure varied. Produced via immunoSEQ multiplex PCR; TCRdb's table is partial and in-frame only. The sample includes approximately 49,000 clones, 80% of them seen just once. This clone was recorded a few times. Its antigen is not identified.

The chain uses TRBV19 and TRBJ2-1, with 7 bases aligning to TRBD2. The source of this sequence is a human donor with classical Hodgkin lymphoma. Sample: peripheral blood mononuclear cells (PBMCs), taken before the fourth cycle of nivolumab. The CDR3 DNA follows: TGTGCCAGTACCTTAAGCGGGGACTCCTACAATGAGCAGTTCTTC. This encodes CASTLSGDSYNEQFF.